This TCR beta chain was captured in a study of blood T cells in healthy people across ages. Looking at the study overall: Template switching picked up about one barcoded beta molecule for each two T cells.

This CDR3 is built from 12 residues. V lost 1 base to trimming and J lost 7 bases, with 11 bases between them. The V gene's germline CDR1 is SQVTM and CDR2 ANQGSEA. With a J-beta primer mix and a sample-barcoded 5' primer, a second PCR ran roughly 6 to 11 cycles. MiXCR, applied by TCRdb to the 5' RACE reads, yields one record per CDR3 protein. The profile shows 270,000 or so distinct CDR3 sequences, around 29% of them singletons. This clonotype has at least ten counts. This sequence was found in a woman in her 70s in good health. The J gene is TRBJ2-7, the V gene TRBV29-1; D is undetermined. Sequenced sample: blood. The CDR3 coding sequence is TGCAGCGTTGAAGGCCAGACTCGGGAGCAGTACTTC. This gives the protein CSVEGQTREQYF.